These 24 T cell receptor beta chains were sequenced from one sample in a study of post-analysis software for immune sequencing data. Overall study findings and caveats: The study found TRBV5-6, TRBV5-1 and TRBV20-1 among a few TRBV segments more frequent in patients than controls.

Unique molecular identifiers tagged the TCR beta cDNA libraries. One entry per CDR3 protein, called by TCRdb with MiXCR from the PCR reads. The sample holds hundreds of thousands of distinct CDR3 sequences, about 27% seen once. No antigens are known for them. The sequencing sample was made of blood. The receptor set was obtained from a girl aged 10-17 years with multiple sclerosis.

The chain combines TRBV5-1 with TRBJ2-6; 9 bases are shared with TRBD1. With 0 bases clipped from V and 0 bases from J, the junction kept 4 bases outside the gene matches. CDR3 length: 18 residues. In germline, CDR1 is SGHRS, CDR2 YFSETQ. The CDR3 nucleotides are TGCGCCAGCAGCTTGGATGGGACAGGGAACTCTGGGGCCAACGTCCTGACTTTC. Translated, it gives CASSLDGTGNSGANVLTF. The whole variable domain, remainder taken from reference TRBV5-1 and TRBJ2-6, is KAGVTQTPRYLIKTRGQQVTLSCSPISGHRSVSWYQQTPGQGLQFLFEYFSETQRNKGNFPGRFSGRQFSNSRSEMNVSTLELGDSALYLCASSLDGTGNSGANVLTFGAGSRLTVL.

The gene calls are TRBV28 and TRBJ2-3; the match to TRBD2 covers 8 bases. Germline V gives CDR1 MDHEN, CDR2 SYDVKM. The ends lost 6 bases at V and 6 bases at J; junction bases unmatched: 8. The CDR3 spans 14 residues. The CDR3 DNA reads as TGTGCCAGCAGCACCGGGACTAGAGGGGATACGCAGTATTTT. Translation: CASSTGTRGDTQYF. Drawing the rest from reference TRBV28 and TRBJ2-3, the complete variable domain is DVKVTQSSRYLVKRTGEKVFLECVQDMDHENMFWYRQDPGLGLRLIYFSYDVKMKEKGDIPEGYSVSREKKERFSLILESASTNQTSMYLCASSTGTRGDTQYFGPGTRLTVL.

This clonotype was seen ten or more times. J is TRBJ2-1 and V is TRBV29-1; TRBD2 matches 11 bases. Germline values: CDR1 SQVTM, CDR2 ANQGSEA. CDR3 length: 17 residues. Trimming took 6 bases from V and 0 from J; bases not matched to a gene: 10. This CDR3 reads CSVIGTSGYSSYNEQFF. In nucleotides, the CDR3 is TGCAGCGTCATAGGGACTAGCGGATATAGCTCCTACAATGAGCAGTTCTTC.

About this clonotype itself: Relative to the germline gene, one junction end is altered; a read error may explain this. The chain links TRBV5-5 to TRBJ2-3; a weak D match, TRBD2 (6 bases). CDR1 and CDR2 from the germline V gene are SGHKS and YYEKEE (reference sequence). The CDR3 loop spans 16 amino acids. The CDR3 coding sequence is TGTGCCAGCAACTTGCGCTTGTCGGGACTCACAGATACGCAGTATTTT. Its protein is CASNLRLSGLTDTQYF.

The J gene is TRBJ2-5, the V gene TRBV10-2; a possible D gene is TRBD1 (6 bases). Germline V gives CDR1 WSHSY, CDR2 SAAADI. V was cut by 3 bases and J by 4 bases, with 15 bases left in between. There are 15 residues in the CDR3. In DNA, the CDR3 is TGCGCCAGCAGTGATGGTGGGGGCGTGGTAGAGACCCAGTACTTC. Protein: CASSDGGGVVETQYF.

This clonotype was seen a few times. CDR3 in amino acids: CATSGKRGGVIATNEKLFF. The CDR3 region has the DNA TGTGCCACCAGCGGCAAGAGGGGAGGAGTCATAGCAACTAATGAAAAACTGTTTTTT. The rearrangement links TRBV15 to TRBJ1-4, with D perhaps TRBD1 (5 bases). Trimming took 5 bases from V and 0 from J, leaving 22 bases between them. Germline loops: CDR1 LNHNV, CDR2 YYDKDF (reference sequence). The CDR3 runs 19 residues.

V gene TRBV3-1 combines with J gene TRBJ2-7; 9 positions match TRBD2. The CDR3 contains 16 residues. The germline gives CDR1 LGHDT, CDR2 YNNKEL (reference sequence). Trimming removed 3 bases from V and 4 bases from J; junction bases left unmatched: 10. The CDR3 region is CASSHRSGSGSYEQYF. In nucleotides, the CDR3 is TGTGCCAGCAGCCACCGGAGTGGTAGCGGGAGTTACGAGCAGTACTTC.

CDR3 sequence reads: CSARPVFGADTQYF. As DNA, the CDR3 is TGCAGTGCTAGACCTGTATTCGGGGCAGATACGCAGTATTTT. V usage is TRBV20-1 and J usage is TRBJ2-3, with D maybe TRBD2 (5 bases). The germline V and J ends were trimmed by 2 bases and 4 bases, with 13 bases remaining between them. The CDR3 length is 14 residues. Germline assignment: CDR1 DFQATT and CDR2 SNEGSKA (reference sequence).

This clonotype appeared once. The chain uses TRBV4-3 and TRBJ2-1; 9 bases line up with TRBD2. CDR1 is LGHNA and CDR2 is YSLEER in the germline V gene. Losses at the gene ends were 1 base for V and 6 bases for J; bases not matched to a gene: 13. The CDR3 has 18 residues. The CDR3 region has the DNA TGCGCCAGCAGCCAAGGAGCGGGAGGCCCTTTTTTGTCCAATGAGCAGTTCTTC. Protein product: CASSQGAGGPFLSNEQFF.

CDR3 sequence (DNA): TGCGCCAGCAGCCAAGAGCCCGTACGAGGGAGGGTTCAAGAGACCCAGTACTTC. It translates to CASSQEPVRGRVQETQYF. The chain links TRBV4-3 to TRBJ2-5; TRBD2 matches at 7 bases. Trimming cost V 0 bases and J 2 bases; bases outside gene matches: 12. This CDR3 has 18 residues. Germline values: CDR1 LGHNA, CDR2 YSLEER.

This clonotype was observed a few times. V and J are TRBV9 and TRBJ2-7; 10 bases are a match to TRBD2. The germline V gene encodes CDR1 SGDLS and CDR2 YYNGEE. This CDR3 has 16 residues. With 4 bases clipped from V and 3 bases from J, the junction kept 10 bases outside the gene matches. The CDR3 sequence: CASSPQGLAESYEQYF. The CDR3 nucleotides read TGTGCCAGCAGCCCCCAAGGACTAGCGGAGAGCTACGAGCAGTACTTC. The complete variable domain, with remaining parts taken from reference TRBV9 and TRBJ2-7, reads DSGVTQTPKHLITATGQRVTLRCSPRSGDLSVYWYQQSLDQGLQFLIQYYNGEERAKGNILERFSAQQFPDLHSELNLSSLELGDSALYFCASSPQGLAESYEQYFGPGTRLTVT.

The rearrangement uses TRBV27 and TRBJ2-3; TRBD1 might be the D (5 bases). V was pared by 6 bases and J by 2 bases, with 12 bases between. Germline loops: CDR1 MNHEY, CDR2 SMNVEV (reference sequence). CDR3 length: 14 residues. CDR3 sequence reads: CASSLQGTTDTQYF. CDR3 DNA: TGTGCCAGCAGCCTCCAGGGAACCACAGATACGCAGTATTTT.

The chain couples TRBV10-2 to TRBJ2-7; 9 bases align to TRBD1. Trimming took 7 bases from V and 3 from J; bases not matched to a gene: 7. Germline assignment: CDR1 WSHSY and CDR2 SAAADI. This CDR3 is built from 14 residues. In DNA, the CDR3 is TGCGCCAGCACCCTACAGGGGGCAAGCTACGAGCAGTACTTC. This gives the protein CASTLQGASYEQYF.

This chain uses TRBV29-1 with TRBJ1-1; no reliable D call. V shed 6 bases and J shed 6 bases, with 17 bases lying between them. Germline V gene data show CDR1 as SQVTM and CDR2 as ANQGSEA. CDR3 length: 13 amino acids. The CDR3 protein is CSVTLSGKAEAFF. The CDR3 DNA reads TGCAGCGTGACCCTCTCGGGAAAGGCTGAAGCTTTCTTT.

This chain joins TRBV20-1 and TRBJ2-4, with 7 bases aligning to TRBD1. The J call could be wrong; TRBJ2-7 is a better fit for the DNA end. This CDR3 comprises 13 residues. Per the germline V gene, CDR1 is DFQATT and CDR2 is SNEGSKA (reference sequence). The CDR3 region is CSARSGTEYEQYF. In DNA, the CDR3 is TGCAGTGCTAGATCCGGGACAGAGTACGAGCAGTACTTC.

This clonotype has a handful of counts. The chain links TRBV18 to TRBJ1-5; D not resolved. CDR1 and CDR2 (germline): KGHSH, LQKENI. Trimming cost V 3 bases and J 4 bases, with 10 bases left between them. The length of the CDR3 is 14 residues. DNA of the CDR3: TGTGCCAGCTCACCGACAAGGGAGAATCAGCCCCAGCATTTT. Encoded protein: CASSPTRENQPQHF.

This clonotype was observed once. The V and J genes are TRBV7-2 and TRBJ2-7; D is possibly TRBD1 (5 bases). CDR3 size: 15 residues. CDR1 is SGHTA and CDR2 is FQGNSA in the germline V gene. Trimming removed 3 bases at V and 0 bases at J, with 12 bases between. CDR3 protein: CASSLDIRSSYEQYF. The CDR3 DNA follows: TGTGCCAGCAGCTTGGACATTAGGAGCTCCTACGAGCAGTACTTC. Filled out from reference TRBV7-2 and TRBJ2-7, the complete variable domain reads GAGVSQSPSNKVTEKGKDVELRCDPISGHTALYWYRQSLGQGLEFLIYFQGNSAPDKSGLPSDRFSAERTGGSVSTLTIQRTQQEDSAVYLCASSLDIRSSYEQYFGPGTRLTVT.

The V and J genes are TRBV11-2 and TRBJ2-1, with TRBD2 as a possible D gene (6 bases). Trimming left V 3 bases short and J 3 bases short, with 12 bases between. There are 15 residues in the CDR3. CDR1 and CDR2 from the germline V gene are SGHAT and FQNNGV. The CDR3: CASSLEGGLYNEQFF. CDR3 bases: TGTGCCAGCAGCTTGGAGGGAGGCCTCTACAATGAGCAGTTCTTC.

The chain is built from TRBV25-1 and TRBJ2-1, with D uncertain. With 3 bases removed from V and 10 bases from J, the gap between germline ends came to 7 bases. The CDR3 contains 11 residues. Germline V gives CDR1 MGHDK, CDR2 SYGVNS. The CDR3 coding sequence is TGTGCCAGCAGTGAGGCGAGGGAGCAGTTCTTC. It specifies CASSEAREQFF. Together with reference TRBV25-1 and TRBJ2-1, the CDR3 gives the full variable domain: EADIYQTPRYLVIGTGKKITLECSQTMGHDKMYWYQQDPGMELHLIHYSYGVNSTEKGDLSSESTVSRIRTEHFPLTLESARPSHTSQYLCASSEAREQFFGPGTRLTVL.

J is TRBJ2-6 and V is TRBV5-6; 8 bases map to TRBD2. The V and J ends lost 3 bases and 2 bases, in that order; junction bases with no gene match: 4. Germline V gene data show CDR1 as SGHDT and CDR2 as YYEEEE. The CDR3 is 16 amino acids. The CDR3 DNA follows: TGTGCCAGCAGCTCCCGGGGGGGGCCTGGGGCCAACGTCCTGACTTTC. It yields the protein CASSSRGGPGANVLTF.

This clonotype showed up just a few times. V usage is TRBV18 and J usage is TRBJ2-1, with TRBD1 as a possible D gene (6 bases). Germline assignment: CDR1 KGHSH and CDR2 LQKENI. V lost 2 bases and J lost 4, with 12 bases in between. CDR3 length equals 15 residues. CDR3: CASSPGGSGYNEQFF. In nucleotides, the CDR3 is TGTGCCAGCTCACCAGGGGGCTCGGGTTACAATGAGCAGTTCTTC.

The chain recombines TRBV20-1 with TRBJ1-5; 9 bases agree with TRBD1. The CDR3 loop spans 19 amino acids. The V gene's germline CDR1 is DFQATT and CDR2 SNEGSKA (reference sequence). The trim removed 3 bases at V and 6 bases at J, leaving 21 bases unmatched. In DNA, the CDR3 is TGCAGTGCTAGTTATACAGGGGGCGCTGTGGGGGCGGGGGGTCAGCCCCAGCATTTT. Its translation is CSASYTGGAVGAGGQPQHF.

The chain uses TRBV27 and TRBJ2-4; 8 bases map to TRBD1. With the DNA end fitting TRBJ2-7 better, the J assignment may be wrong. CDR3 size: 15 residues. CDR1 is MNHEY and CDR2 is SMNVEV in the germline V gene (reference sequence). Here the CDR3 reads CASSASRGLSYEQYF. The CDR3 DNA reads TGTGCCAGCAGCGCCTCCAGGGGGCTATCCTACGAGCAGTACTTC.

This clonotype was counted between two and nine times. The chain recombines TRBV14 with TRBJ2-5; D unclear. Germline V gives CDR1 SGHDN, CDR2 FVKESK. Trimming removed 0 bases at V and 5 bases at J, with 13 bases between. This CDR3 has 15 residues. The CDR3 bases are TGTGCCAGCAGCCAAGATGGTCAGCTAGGGGAGACCCAGTACTTC. Encoded protein: CASSQDGQLGETQYF. The entire variable domain, with the rest obtained from reference TRBV14 and TRBJ2-5, is as follows: EAGVTQFPSHSVIEKGQTVTLRCDPISGHDNLYWYRRVMGKEIKFLLHFVKESKQDESGMPNNRFLAERTGGTYSTLKVQPAELEDSGVYFCASSQDGQLGETQYFGPGTRLLVL.